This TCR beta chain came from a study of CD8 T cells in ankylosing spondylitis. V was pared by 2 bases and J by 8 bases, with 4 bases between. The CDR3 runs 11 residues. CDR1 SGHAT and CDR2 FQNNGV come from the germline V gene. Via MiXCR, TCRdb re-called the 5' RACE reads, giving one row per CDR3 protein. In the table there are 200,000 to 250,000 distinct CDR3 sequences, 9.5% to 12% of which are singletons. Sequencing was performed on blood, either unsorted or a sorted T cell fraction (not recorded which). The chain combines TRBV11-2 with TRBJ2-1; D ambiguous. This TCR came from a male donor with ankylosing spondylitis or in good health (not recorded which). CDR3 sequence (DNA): TGTGCCAGCAGCTTAATTCATGAGCAGTTCTTC. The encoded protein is CASSLIHEQFF.